The 12 T cell receptor beta chains reported below all come from one sample, sequenced in a study of control samples from healthy donors and cancer patients. Here immunoSEQ multiplex PCR was the method, and the copy in TCRdb shows in-frame clones only, minus some. This table holds tens of thousands of clones, 75% to 90% found once. What was sequenced was PBMCs. All receptors come from a man aged 60 to 75 with head and neck cancer.

The chain employs TRBV6-5 and TRBJ2-3; D might be TRBD1 (6 bases). This CDR3 spans 15 amino acids. V dropped 0 bases and J dropped 4 bases, with 11 bases sitting between them. Germline V CDR1 and CDR2: MNHEY, SVGAGI. CDR3 sequence (DNA): TGTGCCAGCAGTTACTCGTACAGGGCGGCAGATACGCAGTATTTT. This gives the protein CASSYSYRAADTQYF.

CDR3 in amino acids: CASSPGDYGYTF. CDR3 sequence (DNA): TGTGCCAGCAGTCCCGGGGACTATGGCTACACCTTC. V is TRBV6-2 or TRBV6-3 and J is TRBJ1-2; D not certain. Between the trimmed V and J ends, which lost 5 bases and 3 bases, there was a span of 7 bases. CDR1 is MNHEY and CDR2 is SVGEGT in the germline V gene. The CDR3 is 12 residues long.

This chain joins TRBV4-3 and TRBJ2-3; D is unresolved. The CDR3 has 18 residues. The ends were cut back, 0 bases at V and 0 bases at J, with 16 bases in the middle. In germline, CDR1 is LGHNA, CDR2 YSLEER. DNA of the CDR3: TGCGCCAGCAGCCAAGATCTGTATAGATCTGGGAGCACAGATACGCAGTATTTT. As protein: CASSQDLYRSGSTDTQYF.

The chain carries TRBV6-6 and TRBJ1-1, with TRBD1 identical over 7 bases. Germline CDR1 is MNHNY and CDR2 is SVGAGI (reference sequence). With 6 bases clipped from V and 0 bases from J, the junction kept 10 bases outside the gene matches. There are 16 residues in the CDR3. The CDR3 sequence: CASSKTGRGLNTEAFF. The CDR3, as DNA: TGTGCCAGCAGCAAAACGGGGAGGGGGCTGAACACTGAAGCTTTCTTT.

The gene calls are TRBV4-3 and TRBJ1-6; TRBD1 is a possible D gene (5 bases). V was pared by 0 bases and J by 9 bases, with 12 bases between. Germline V gene data show CDR1 as LGHNA and CDR2 as YSLEER. The CDR3 contains 15 residues. The CDR3 DNA reads as TGCGCCAGCAGCCAAGATTCACAGGAAGGTTCACCCCTCCACTTT. This encodes CASSQDSQEGSPLHF.

V gene TRBV6-5 combines with J gene TRBJ1-2, with 7 positions matching TRBD1. J gave up 2 bases and V 7 bases, and 7 bases lay outside the gene matches. Germline V CDR1 and CDR2: MNHEY, SVGAGI. This CDR3 spans 14 amino acids. CDR3 DNA: TGTGCCAGCAAGGGGGAACAGGGGAACTATGGCTACACCTTC. Translated: CASKGEQGNYGYTF.

The gene calls are TRBV15 and TRBJ2-1, with D tentatively TRBD1 (6 bases). V was trimmed by 1 base and J by 7 bases, leaving 17 bases between them. The CDR3 is 16 amino acids. CDR1 is LNHNV, CDR2 YYDKDF, per germline (reference sequence). This CDR3 reads CATSRGRGLQGNEQFF. The DNA of the CDR3 is TGTGCCACCAGCAGAGGTAGGGGTTTACAGGGAAATGAGCAGTTCTTC. The full variable domain, in which reference TRBV15 and TRBJ2-1 provide the parts outside the CDR3, is DAMVIQNPRYQVTQFGKPVTLSCSQTLNHNVMYWYQQKSSQAPKLLFHYYDKDFNNEADTPDNFQSRRPNTSFCFLDIRSPGLGDTAMYLCATSRGRGLQGNEQFFGPGTRLTVL.

The J gene is TRBJ2-7, the V gene TRBV27; D call uncertain. Germline CDR1 MNHEY, CDR2 SMNVEV (reference sequence). The CDR3 extends over 14 amino acids. The V end was cut by 2 bases, the J end by 3 bases, with 11 bases between. Written as DNA, the CDR3 is TGTGCCAGCAGTTTAGCAGCACCATACTACGAGCAGTACTTC. It yields the protein CASSLAAPYYEQYF.

The table lists this clone with a count of one. The J gene is TRBJ1-2, the V gene TRBV18, with D tentatively TRBD1 (5 bases). The germline CDR1 and CDR2 sequences are KGHSH and LQKENI. This CDR3 has 15 residues. Trimming left V 3 bases short and J 0 bases short, with 11 bases between. The CDR3 sequence: CASSPRQGANYGYTF. In DNA form, the CDR3 reads TGTGCCAGCTCACCTCGGCAGGGTGCTAACTATGGCTACACCTTC.

J is TRBJ1-3 and V is TRBV29-1; D is ambiguous. Deletions cut 3 bases from V and 2 bases from J, with 8 bases between. The CDR3 loop spans 13 amino acids. Germline V gene sequence: CDR1 SQVTM, CDR2 ANQGSEA. The CDR3 coding sequence is TGCAGCGTTGAGACGGACCCTGGAAACACCATATATTTT. Amino acid sequence: CSVETDPGNTIYF.

This chain links TRBV6-6 with TRBJ2-5; 14 bases match TRBD2. This CDR3 has 18 amino acids. Germline assignment: CDR1 MNHNY and CDR2 SVGAGI (reference sequence). Trimming cost V 5 bases and J 0 bases; bases outside gene matches: 8. CDR3 loop: CASSLGLAGAQYQETQYF. The CDR3 coding sequence is TGTGCCAGCAGTCTGGGACTAGCGGGAGCCCAATACCAAGAGACCCAGTACTTC.

The genes are TRBV6-5 and TRBJ2-7; 9 bases line up with TRBD2. V gave up 7 bases and J gave up 4 bases; unmatched junction bases: 11. The CDR3 spans 15 residues. Germline V gene sequence: CDR1 MNHEY, CDR2 SVGAGI. The CDR3 loop reads CASIESAGGVYEQYF. The DNA for the CDR3 is TGTGCCAGCATCGAGTCAGCGGGAGGCGTTTACGAGCAGTACTTC.